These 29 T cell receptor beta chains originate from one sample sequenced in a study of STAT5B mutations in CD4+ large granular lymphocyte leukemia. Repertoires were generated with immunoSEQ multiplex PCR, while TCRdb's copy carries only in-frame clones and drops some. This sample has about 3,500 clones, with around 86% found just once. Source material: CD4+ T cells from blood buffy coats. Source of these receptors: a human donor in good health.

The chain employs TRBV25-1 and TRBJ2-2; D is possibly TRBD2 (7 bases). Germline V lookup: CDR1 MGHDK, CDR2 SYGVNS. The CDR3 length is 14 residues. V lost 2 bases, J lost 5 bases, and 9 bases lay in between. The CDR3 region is CASSEGGATGELFF. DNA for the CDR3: TGTGCCAGCAGTGAAGGGGGGGCAACCGGGGAGCTGTTTTTT.

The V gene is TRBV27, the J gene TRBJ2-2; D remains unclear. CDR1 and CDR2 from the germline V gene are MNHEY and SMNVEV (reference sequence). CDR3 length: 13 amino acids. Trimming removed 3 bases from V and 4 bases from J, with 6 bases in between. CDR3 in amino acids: CASSFKGTGELFF. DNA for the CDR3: TGTGCCAGCAGTTTTAAGGGCACCGGGGAGCTGTTTTTT.

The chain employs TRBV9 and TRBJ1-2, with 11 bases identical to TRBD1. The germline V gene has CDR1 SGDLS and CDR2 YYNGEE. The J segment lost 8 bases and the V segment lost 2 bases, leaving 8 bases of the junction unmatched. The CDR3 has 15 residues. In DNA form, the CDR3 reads TGTGCCAGCAGCGTTTGGACAGGGGGCGCGAGGGGCTACACCTTC. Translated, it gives CASSVWTGGARGYTF.

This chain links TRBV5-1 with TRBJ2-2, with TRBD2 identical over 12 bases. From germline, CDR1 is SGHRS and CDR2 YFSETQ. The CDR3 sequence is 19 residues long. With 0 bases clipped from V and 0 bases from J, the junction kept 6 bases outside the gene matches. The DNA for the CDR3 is TGCGCCAGCAGCTTGGGTTGGACTAGCGGGGATTCGAACACCGGGGAGCTGTTTTTT. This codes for CASSLGWTSGDSNTGELFF.

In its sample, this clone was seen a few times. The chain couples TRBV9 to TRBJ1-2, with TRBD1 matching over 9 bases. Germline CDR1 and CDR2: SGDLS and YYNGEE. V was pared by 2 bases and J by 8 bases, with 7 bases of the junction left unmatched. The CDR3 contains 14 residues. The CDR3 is CASSVTGTGYGYTF. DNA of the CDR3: TGTGCCAGCAGCGTGACCGGGACAGGGTACGGCTACACCTTC. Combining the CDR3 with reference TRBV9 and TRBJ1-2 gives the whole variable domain DSGVTQTPKHLITATGQRVTLRCSPRSGDLSVYWYQQSLDQGLQFLIQYYNGEERAKGNILERFSAQQFPDLHSELNLSSLELGDSALYFCASSVTGTGYGYTFGSGTRLTVV.

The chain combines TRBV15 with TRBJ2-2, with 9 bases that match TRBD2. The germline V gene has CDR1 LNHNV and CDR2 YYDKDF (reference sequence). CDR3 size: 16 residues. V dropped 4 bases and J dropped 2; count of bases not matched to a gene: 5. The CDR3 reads CATSIVAGVNTGELFF. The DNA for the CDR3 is TGTGCCACCAGCATCGTAGCGGGAGTTAACACCGGGGAGCTGTTTTTT.

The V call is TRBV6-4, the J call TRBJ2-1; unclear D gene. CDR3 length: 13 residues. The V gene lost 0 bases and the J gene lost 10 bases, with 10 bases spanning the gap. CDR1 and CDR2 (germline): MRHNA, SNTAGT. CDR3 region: CASSDSGSSEQFF. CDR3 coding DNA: TGTGCCAGCAGTGACTCTGGCTCCAGCGAGCAGTTCTTC.

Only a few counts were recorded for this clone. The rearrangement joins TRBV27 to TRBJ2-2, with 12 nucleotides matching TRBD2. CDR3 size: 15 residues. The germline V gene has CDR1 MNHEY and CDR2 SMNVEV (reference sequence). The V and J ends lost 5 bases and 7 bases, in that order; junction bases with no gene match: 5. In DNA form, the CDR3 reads TGTGCCAGCAGTCCGACTAGCGGGAGAGGCGGGGAGCTGTTTTTT. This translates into CASSPTSGRGGELFF.

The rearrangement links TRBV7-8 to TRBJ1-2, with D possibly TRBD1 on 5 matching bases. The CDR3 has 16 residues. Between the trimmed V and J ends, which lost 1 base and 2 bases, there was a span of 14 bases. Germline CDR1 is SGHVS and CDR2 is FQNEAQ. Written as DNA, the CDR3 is TGTGCCAGCAGCTTAGGGTTGGGGGAGGGGAACTATGGCTACACCTTC. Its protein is CASSLGLGEGNYGYTF.

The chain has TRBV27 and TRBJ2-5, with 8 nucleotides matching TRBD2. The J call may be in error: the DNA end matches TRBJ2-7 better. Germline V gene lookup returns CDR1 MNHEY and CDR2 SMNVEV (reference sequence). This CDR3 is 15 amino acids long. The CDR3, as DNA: TGTGCCAGCAGTTTCCGCGTCCGGGGGGGCTACGAGCAGTACTTC. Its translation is CASSFRVRGGYEQYF.

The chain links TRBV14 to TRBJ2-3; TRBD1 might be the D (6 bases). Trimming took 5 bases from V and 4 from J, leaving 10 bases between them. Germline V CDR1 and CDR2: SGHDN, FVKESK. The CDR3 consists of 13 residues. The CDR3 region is CASSLQGPDTQYF. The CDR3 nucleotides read TGTGCCAGCAGCTTACAGGGTCCAGATACGCAGTATTTT.

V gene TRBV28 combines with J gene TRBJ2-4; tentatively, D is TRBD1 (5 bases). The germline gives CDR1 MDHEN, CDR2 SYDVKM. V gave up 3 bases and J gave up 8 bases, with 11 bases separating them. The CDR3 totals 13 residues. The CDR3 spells CASSFRRVDIQYF. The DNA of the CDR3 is TGTGCCAGCAGTTTTCGCAGGGTGGACATTCAGTACTTC.

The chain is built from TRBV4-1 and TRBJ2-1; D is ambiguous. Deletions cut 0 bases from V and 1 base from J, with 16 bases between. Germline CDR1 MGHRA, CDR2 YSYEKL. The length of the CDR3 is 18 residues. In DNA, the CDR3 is TGCGCCAGCAGCCAAGATCGGCTGGTCGGGTTGTCCTACAATGAGCAGTTCTTC. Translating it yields CASSQDRLVGLSYNEQFF.

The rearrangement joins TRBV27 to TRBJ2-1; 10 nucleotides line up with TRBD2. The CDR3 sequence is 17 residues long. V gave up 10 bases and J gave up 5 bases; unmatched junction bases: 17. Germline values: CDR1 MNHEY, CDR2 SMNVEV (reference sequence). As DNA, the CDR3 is TGTGCCACCCAAGCGGGAGGGCCCTTTTCTTTGAACAATGAGCAGTTCTTC. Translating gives CATQAGGPFSLNNEQFF.

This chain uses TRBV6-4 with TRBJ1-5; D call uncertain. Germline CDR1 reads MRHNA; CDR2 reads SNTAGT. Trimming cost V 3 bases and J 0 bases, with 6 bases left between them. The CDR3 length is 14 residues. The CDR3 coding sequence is TGTGCCAGCAGTGATGAGTATAGCAATCAGCCCCAGCATTTT. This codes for CASSDEYSNQPQHF.

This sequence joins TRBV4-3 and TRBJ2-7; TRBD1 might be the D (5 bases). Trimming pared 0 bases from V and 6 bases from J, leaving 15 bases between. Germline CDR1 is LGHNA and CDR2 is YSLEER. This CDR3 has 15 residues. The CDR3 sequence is CASSQEGQLLGEQYF. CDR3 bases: TGCGCCAGCAGCCAAGAGGGGCAACTCCTCGGCGAGCAGTACTTC.

The DNA for the CDR3 is TGTGCCAGCATAGTCAGCGCCCACGATTATACCGGGGAGCTGTTTTTT. Translated, it gives CASIVSAHDYTGELFF. This sequence joins TRBV7-6 and TRBJ2-2; D uncertain. Germline CDR1 reads SGHVS; CDR2 reads FNYEAQ. This CDR3 region has 16 residues. V lost 7 bases to trimming and J lost 5 bases, with 20 bases between them.

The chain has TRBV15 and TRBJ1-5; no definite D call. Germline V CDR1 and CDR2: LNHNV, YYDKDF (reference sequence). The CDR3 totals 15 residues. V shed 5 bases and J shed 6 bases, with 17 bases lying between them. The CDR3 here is CATSGGPEYSQPQHF. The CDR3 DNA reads TGTGCCACCAGCGGAGGACCGGAGTATAGTCAGCCCCAGCATTTT.

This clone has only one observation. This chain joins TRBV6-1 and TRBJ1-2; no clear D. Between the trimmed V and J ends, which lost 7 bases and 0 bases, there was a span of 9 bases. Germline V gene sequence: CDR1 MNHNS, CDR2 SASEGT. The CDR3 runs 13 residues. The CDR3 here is CASTYTTNYGYTF. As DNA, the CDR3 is TGTGCCAGCACCTACACTACTAACTATGGCTACACCTTC.

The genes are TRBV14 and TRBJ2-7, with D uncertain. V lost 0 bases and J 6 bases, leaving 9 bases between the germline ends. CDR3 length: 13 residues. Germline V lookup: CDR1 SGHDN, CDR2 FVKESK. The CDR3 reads CASSQELGPEQYF. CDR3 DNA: TGTGCCAGCAGCCAAGAGCTAGGGCCCGAGCAGTACTTC.

CDR3 bases: TGTGCCAGTTCAAGTACTAGCGGCTCCTACAATGAGCAGTTCTTC. Amino acids: CASSSTSGSYNEQFF. The V call is TRBV19, the J call TRBJ2-1; the match to TRBD2 covers 8 bases. CDR1 is LNHDA, CDR2 SQIVND, per germline (reference sequence). Unmatched junction bases numbered 6, after V lost 8 bases and J lost 0 bases. This CDR3 has 15 amino acids.

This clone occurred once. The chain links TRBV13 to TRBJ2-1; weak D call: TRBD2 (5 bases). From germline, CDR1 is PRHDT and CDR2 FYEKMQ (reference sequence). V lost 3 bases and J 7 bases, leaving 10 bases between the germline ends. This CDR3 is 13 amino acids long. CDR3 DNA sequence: TGTGCCAGCAGCTTGGGAGTATTAAATGAGCAGTTCTTC. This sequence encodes CASSLGVLNEQFF.

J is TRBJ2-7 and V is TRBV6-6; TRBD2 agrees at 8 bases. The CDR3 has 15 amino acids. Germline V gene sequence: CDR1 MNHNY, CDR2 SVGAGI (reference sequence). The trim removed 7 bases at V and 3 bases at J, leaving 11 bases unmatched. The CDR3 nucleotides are TGTGCCAGCATTCGATCGCCGGGACTAGACTACGAGCAGTACTTC. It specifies CASIRSPGLDYEQYF.

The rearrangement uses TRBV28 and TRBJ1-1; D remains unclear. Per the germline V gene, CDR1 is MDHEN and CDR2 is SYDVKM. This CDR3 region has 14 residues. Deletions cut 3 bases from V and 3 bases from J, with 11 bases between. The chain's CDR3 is CASSFRRADTEAFF. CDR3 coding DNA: TGTGCCAGCAGTTTTCGACGGGCGGACACTGAAGCTTTCTTT.

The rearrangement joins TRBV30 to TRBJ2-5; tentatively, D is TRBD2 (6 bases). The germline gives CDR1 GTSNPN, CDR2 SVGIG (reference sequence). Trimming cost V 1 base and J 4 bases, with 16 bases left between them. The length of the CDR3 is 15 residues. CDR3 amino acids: CAWSAGSGVGETQYF. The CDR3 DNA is TGTGCCTGGAGTGCCGGGTCGGGAGTCGGAGAGACCCAGTACTTC.

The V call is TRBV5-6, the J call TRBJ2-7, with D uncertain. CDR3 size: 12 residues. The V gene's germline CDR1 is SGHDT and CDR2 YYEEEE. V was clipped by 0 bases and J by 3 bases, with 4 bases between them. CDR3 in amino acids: CASSLGVYEQYF. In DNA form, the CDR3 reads TGTGCCAGCAGCTTGGGCGTCTACGAGCAGTACTTC.

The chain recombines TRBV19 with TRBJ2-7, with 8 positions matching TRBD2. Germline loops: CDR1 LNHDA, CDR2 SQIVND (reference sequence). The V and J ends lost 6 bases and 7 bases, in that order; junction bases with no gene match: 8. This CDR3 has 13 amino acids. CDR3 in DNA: TGTGCCAGTAGCGCGGGGGGCGCGGGGGAGCAGTACTTC. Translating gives CASSAGGAGEQYF.

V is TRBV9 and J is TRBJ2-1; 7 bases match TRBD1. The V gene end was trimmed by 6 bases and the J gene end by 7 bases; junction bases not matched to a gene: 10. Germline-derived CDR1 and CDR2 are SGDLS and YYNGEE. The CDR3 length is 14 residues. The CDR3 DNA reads TGTGCCAGCAACACAGACAGGGCCGGGAATGAGCAGTTCTTC. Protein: CASNTDRAGNEQFF. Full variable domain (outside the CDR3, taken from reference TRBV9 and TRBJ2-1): DSGVTQTPKHLITATGQRVTLRCSPRSGDLSVYWYQQSLDQGLQFLIQYYNGEERAKGNILERFSAQQFPDLHSELNLSSLELGDSALYFCASNTDRAGNEQFFGPGTRLTVL.

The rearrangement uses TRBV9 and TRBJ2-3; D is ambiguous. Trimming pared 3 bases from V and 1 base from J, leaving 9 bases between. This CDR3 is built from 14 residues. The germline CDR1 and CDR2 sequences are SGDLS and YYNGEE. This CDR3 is CASSAPPGTDTQYF. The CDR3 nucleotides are TGTGCCAGCAGCGCGCCCCCGGGCACAGATACGCAGTATTTT.